Following are 5 T cell receptor beta chains from one sample sequenced in a study of beta chain features in type 1 diabetes. The antigens these receptors bind are not known. Reverse transcription of all isolated RNA meant that expressed TCRB transcripts were sequenced. TCRdb's copy holds only in-frame clones and misses some; the assay was immunoSEQ multiplex PCR. This sample has 300,000 to 350,000 clones, with 7% to 10% found just once. Overall study results and limits: TCRB CDR3 length was moderately but significantly reduced in all four CD4+ subsets of Type 1 diabetes patients.

Input material: central memory CD4+ T cells from blood. Receptors originate from a man younger than 40 with type 1 diabetes.

In its sample, this clone was seen a few times. The rearrangement joins TRBV9 to TRBJ2-2; TRBD1 matches at 7 bases. Per germline, CDR1 SGDLS and CDR2 YYNGEE. Trimming took 0 bases from V and 7 from J; bases not matched to a gene: 15. This CDR3 is built from 18 residues. CDR3 loop: CASSVDVETGVRRGELFF. Here the CDR3 DNA reads TGTGCCAGCAGCGTAGATGTGGAAACAGGGGTACGACGCGGGGAGCTGTTTTTT.

This clone has a single count. The chain recombines TRBV2 with TRBJ1-1; D is possibly TRBD1 (6 bases). Germline V CDR1 and CDR2: SNHLY, FYNNEI. V lost 4 bases and J lost 5, with 20 bases in between. This CDR3 is 16 amino acids long. The CDR3 nucleotides are TGTGCCAGCAGTGCCTTCGGCGGGGGGGCGCAAACTGAAGCTTTCTTT. Protein product: CASSAFGGGAQTEAFF.

J is TRBJ1-1 and V is TRBV2; TRBD1 is a possible D gene (5 bases). V lost 5 bases and J lost 10, with 11 bases in between. Per germline, CDR1 SNHLY and CDR2 FYNNEI. CDR3 size: 11 residues. The CDR3 DNA sequence: TGTGCCAGCAGTAAGGACACACCAGCTTTCTTT. Translated: CASSKDTPAFF.

The sample holds a few counts of this clone. This chain links TRBV29-1 with TRBJ1-3, with 8 bases identical to TRBD1. The CDR3 length is 15 residues. CDR1 and CDR2 (germline): SQVTM, ANQGSEA. V lost 3 bases and J lost 4; bases outside the gene matches: 8. The DNA of the CDR3 is TGCAGCGTTGAGGACAGGGTAGTTACGGGAAACACCATATATTTT. Its protein product is CSVEDRVVTGNTIYF.

Notes on this clone: This sample includes further DNA sequences coding for the same CDR3. V and J are TRBV15 and TRBJ1-1, with a tentative D call TRBD1 (5 bases). CDR3 length: 12 residues. V was cut by 6 bases and J by 1 base, with 6 bases left in between. Germline CDR1 reads LNHNV; CDR2 reads YYDKDF (reference sequence). CDR3 sequence: CATSQGNTEAFF. CDR3 bases: TGTGCCACCAGTCAGGGGAACACTGAAGCTTTCTTT.